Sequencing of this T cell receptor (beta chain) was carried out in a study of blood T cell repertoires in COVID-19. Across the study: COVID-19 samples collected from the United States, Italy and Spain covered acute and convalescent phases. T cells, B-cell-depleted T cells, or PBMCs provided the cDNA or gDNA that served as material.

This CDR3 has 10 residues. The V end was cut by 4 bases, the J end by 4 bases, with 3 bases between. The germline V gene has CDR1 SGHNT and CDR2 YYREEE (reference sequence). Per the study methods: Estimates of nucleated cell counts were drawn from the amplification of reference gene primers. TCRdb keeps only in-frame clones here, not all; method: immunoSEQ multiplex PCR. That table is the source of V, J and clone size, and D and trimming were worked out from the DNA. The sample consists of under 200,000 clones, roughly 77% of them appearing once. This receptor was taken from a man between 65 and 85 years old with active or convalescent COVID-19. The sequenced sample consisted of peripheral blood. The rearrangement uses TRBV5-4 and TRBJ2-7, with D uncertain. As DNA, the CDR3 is TGTGCCAGCAGCCGGTACGAGCAGTACTTC. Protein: CASSRYEQYF.